The clone carrying this T cell receptor beta chain was observed many times. The antigen remains undetermined. Trimming shortened V by 5 bases and J by 0 bases, and 4 bases separated the two germline ends. The germline gives CDR1 KGHDR, CDR2 SFDVKD. The CDR3 sequence is 13 residues long. These data are taken from a study of Graves' ophthalmopathy and Graves' hyperthyroidism. Findings and caveats of the study: Sensitivity reached more than 70% and specificity 72.22% when the model predicted ophthalmopathy progression. For separating ophthalmopathy from stable hyperthyroidism, a 13-signature model gave 87.88% sensitivity and around 76% specificity.

Exclusion criteria comprised other autoimmune diseases, uncontrolled infections, pregnancy or lactation in patients. Clinicians diagnosed using symptoms, serum thyroxine, TRAb, thyroid ultrasound and orbital computed tomography. Amplified material comprised TCR beta CDR3 regions derived from RNA transcripts. The workflow started with a first-round RT-PCR run with HTBI primers and then moved on to a second-round multiplex PCR. Via MiXCR, TCRdb re-called the multiplex PCR reads, giving one row per CDR3 protein. The repertoire holds about 200,000 distinct CDR3 sequences, 25% to 30% seen once, with approximately 8.2% in the top ten.

This sequence joins TRBV24-1 and TRBJ1-5; D remains unclear. This sequence originates from a man aged 50 or older with Graves' ophthalmopathy. Sequenced sample: peripheral blood. In nucleotides, the CDR3 is TGTGCCACCAGTGCAGTTAGCAATCAGCCCCAGCATTTT. It specifies CATSAVSNQPQHF.